This T cell receptor (beta chain) is drawn from a study of T cell responses to AZD1222 COVID-19 vaccine. Pooled in the analysis were second doses at about 4 or about 12 weeks. CDR1 and CDR2 from the germline V gene are SGHNT and YYREEE (reference sequence). V shed 4 bases, J shed 8 bases, and the junction held 8 bases outside the gene matches. The CDR3 has 14 amino acids. A note on this clone: The antigen is not known.

Findings and caveats of the study: Just a handful of AZD1222 recipients were seropositive at baseline. After two AZD1222 doses, spike-specific TCR breadth and depth rose versus day 0.

Measured with immunoSEQ multiplex PCR; TCRdb has only the in-frame clones, and not every one. Of 150,000 to 160,000 clones in the sample, about 87% were seen once. The V gene is TRBV5-4, the J gene TRBJ2-4; 8 nucleotides agree with TRBD2. Here the sequenced sample was peripheral blood, taken 28 days after the second AZD1222 dose. The TCR comes from an adult who received the AZD1222 COVID-19 vaccine. CDR3 DNA: TGTGCCAGCAGCCGACCGGGGGGGAGTGACATTCAGTACTTC. It encodes CASSRPGGSDIQYF.